One and the same sample provided the 23 T cell receptor beta chains below, sequenced in a study of OX40 agonist ivuxolimab in advanced cancers. The table came from immunoSEQ multiplex PCR; TCRdb's copy has only in-frame clones and leaves some out. The repertoire holds fewer than 45,000 clones, with roughly 80% as singletons. Here the sequenced sample was CD4+ or CD8+ T cells sorted from blood, taken in a trial of the OX40 agonist ivuxolimab. Receptors originate from an adult with an advanced solid tumor such as melanoma, head and neck, liver or kidney cancer.

This clone has more than one count but fewer than ten. The rearrangement uses TRBV6-6 and TRBJ2-7; 7 bases line up with TRBD1. Germline CDR1 and CDR2: MNHNY and SVGAGI (reference sequence). This CDR3 contains 15 residues. The V gene end was trimmed by 7 bases and the J gene end by 2 bases; junction bases not matched to a gene: 11. The CDR3 is CASIQTRGWPYEQYF. The CDR3 DNA sequence: TGTGCCAGCATCCAGACCAGGGGGTGGCCCTACGAGCAGTACTTC.

The J gene is TRBJ1-2, the V gene TRBV6-6, with D unresolved. CDR1 and CDR2 (germline): MNHNY, SVGAGI (reference sequence). V was pared by 7 bases and J by 6 bases, with 15 bases between. The CDR3 sequence is 13 residues long. The CDR3 DNA reads TGTGCCAGCAACGACCCACTTTCCGATGGCTACACCTTC. Translation gives CASNDPLSDGYTF.

J is TRBJ2-1 and V is TRBV28; 11 bases fit TRBD2. The trim removed 7 bases at V and 4 bases at J, leaving 12 bases unmatched. Germline values: CDR1 MDHEN, CDR2 SYDVKM. The CDR3 has 17 amino acids. CDR3 region: CASTRLAGYKRYNEQFF. Here the CDR3 DNA reads TGTGCCAGCACCCGACTAGCGGGATATAAACGATACAATGAGCAGTTCTTC.

The chain combines TRBV7-9 with TRBJ2-3; the D is unclear. Germline lookup yields CDR1 SEHNR and CDR2 FQNEAQ (reference sequence). V was pared by 4 bases and J by 5 bases, with 16 bases between. The CDR3 loop spans 15 amino acids. CDR3 amino acids: CASSWSGSTGDTQYF. The CDR3 nucleotides are TGTGCCAGCAGCTGGTCCGGGTCCACGGGAGATACGCAGTATTTT.

The chain has TRBV7-9 and TRBJ2-3; D perhaps matches TRBD2 (5 bases). Germline CDR1 reads SEHNR; CDR2 reads FQNEAQ (reference sequence). The CDR3 extends over 14 amino acids. V lost 1 base and J 2 bases, leaving 7 bases between the germline ends. Here the CDR3 reads CASSLGLITDTQYF. The CDR3 nucleotides read TGTGCCAGCAGCTTAGGACTAATCACAGATACGCAGTATTTT.

This clone has just a few counts. V usage is TRBV7-9 and J usage is TRBJ1-3; 8 nucleotides agree with TRBD1. The germline gives CDR1 SEHNR, CDR2 FQNEAQ (reference sequence). The CDR3 runs to 14 residues. V was pared by 5 bases and J by 6 bases, with 6 bases of the junction left unmatched. The CDR3 nucleotides are TGTGCCAGCAGCCCCGGACAGGGAAAAAACACCATATATTTT. This gives the protein CASSPGQGKNTIYF. The full variable domain, rest sourced from reference TRBV7-9 and TRBJ1-3, is DTGVSQNPRHKITKRGQNVTFRCDPISEHNRLYWYRQTLGQGPEFLTYFQNEAQLEKSRLLSDRFSAERPKGSFSTLEIQRTEQGDSAMYLCASSPGQGKNTIYFGEGSWLTVV.

The chain carries TRBV20-1 and TRBJ2-5; D call uncertain. V shed 6 bases and J shed 2 bases, with 4 bases lying between them. Per germline, CDR1 DFQATT and CDR2 SNEGSKA (reference sequence). The CDR3 sequence is 10 residues long. Here the CDR3 reads CSARQETQYF. The CDR3 DNA reads as TGCAGTGCAAGACAAGAGACCCAGTACTTC.

The chain carries TRBV18 and TRBJ2-3; TRBD2 matches 7 bases. V was clipped by 1 base and J by 0 bases; unmatched bases: 7. This CDR3 contains 17 residues. CDR1 is KGHSH, CDR2 LQKENI, per germline. The CDR3 reads CASSPRASGHSTDTQYF. The CDR3 bases are TGTGCCAGCTCACCACGGGCTAGCGGCCATAGCACAGATACGCAGTATTTT. The whole variable domain, filled in from reference TRBV18 and TRBJ2-3, reads NAGVMQNPRHLVRRRGQEARLRCSPMKGHSHVYWYRQLPEEGLKFMVYLQKENIIDESGMPKERFSAEFPKEGPSILRIQQVVRGDSAAYFCASSPRASGHSTDTQYFGPGTRLTVL.

The table lists this clone with a few counts. This sequence joins TRBV9 and TRBJ2-1, with TRBD2 matching 13 bases. Germline V gene sequence: CDR1 SGDLS, CDR2 YYNGEE. The V gene end was trimmed by 0 bases and the J gene end by 8 bases; junction bases not matched to a gene: 8. The CDR3 runs to 17 residues. This CDR3 reads CASSVDYTSGGGDEQFF. The DNA for the CDR3 is TGTGCCAGCAGCGTAGATTACACTAGCGGGGGGGGTGATGAGCAGTTCTTC.

The chain carries TRBV19 and TRBJ2-7; tentatively, D is TRBD2 (6 bases). Per germline, CDR1 LNHDA and CDR2 SQIVND (reference sequence). CDR3 length: 14 amino acids. Trimming took 4 bases from V and 0 from J, leaving 10 bases between them. The CDR3 sequence is CASSNRDSSYEQYF. The CDR3 region has the DNA TGTGCCAGTAGTAATCGGGACTCCTCCTACGAGCAGTACTTC.

The chain couples TRBV6-5 to TRBJ2-7; D possibly corresponds to TRBD2 (6 bases). CDR1 is MNHEY, CDR2 SVGAGI, per germline. The CDR3 covers 15 residues. Between the trimmed V and J ends, which lost 4 bases and 1 base, there was a span of 14 bases. The CDR3 loop reads CASSSGRGTSYEQYF. DNA for the CDR3: TGTGCCAGCAGTTCCGGTCGCGGGACTTCCTACGAGCAGTACTTC.

The gene calls are TRBV15 and TRBJ2-7; TRBD2 is a possible D gene (6 bases). This CDR3 has 12 amino acids. Germline V gene data show CDR1 as LNHNV and CDR2 as YYDKDF (reference sequence). V was clipped by 6 bases and J by 4 bases, with 10 bases between them. This chain's CDR3 is CATRGGTYEQYF. The CDR3, as DNA: TGTGCCACCAGGGGGGGTACTTACGAGCAGTACTTC.

The gene calls are TRBV7-8 and TRBJ2-1; D perhaps matches TRBD2 (6 bases). Germline CDR1 and CDR2: SGHVS and FQNEAQ. This CDR3 comprises 16 residues. Deletions cut 4 bases from V and 7 bases from J, with 20 bases between. The CDR3 spells CASSYSTGVFRNEQFF. The CDR3 nucleotides are TGTGCCAGCAGCTACTCTACGGGGGTTTTTAGGAATGAGCAGTTCTTC.

This clone rates as medium-sized. The sample carries other DNA sequences with the same CDR3. The chain links TRBV7-9 to TRBJ1-2, with 9 bases lining up with TRBD1. The CDR3 has 12 amino acids. Germline CDR1 is SEHNR and CDR2 is FQNEAQ (reference sequence). The junction had 3 bases not matched to a gene; V was cut back by 5 bases and J by 8 bases. The CDR3 sequence: CASSRDREGYTF. The CDR3 nucleotides read TGTGCCAGCAGCCGGGACAGGGAGGGCTACACCTTC.

The V call is TRBV11-3, the J call TRBJ2-1, with D perhaps assigned TRBD1 or TRBD2 (5 bases each). Looked up from germline, CDR1 is SGHNT and CDR2 is YENEEA. V lost 5 bases and J lost 6, with 23 bases in between. CDR3 length: 17 residues. As DNA, the CDR3 is TGTGCCAGCAGCCAAACCTCGGGGCGGACACGGGGCAATGAGCAGTTCTTC. Translating it yields CASSQTSGRTRGNEQFF. Looking up the rest from reference TRBV11-3 and TRBJ2-1 gives the full variable domain: EAGVVQSPRYKIIEKKQPVAFWCNPISGHNTLYWYLQNLGQGPELLIRYENEEAVDDSQLPKDRFSAERLKGVDSTLKIQPAELGDSAVYLCASSQTSGRTRGNEQFFGPGTRLTVL.

This chain joins TRBV2 and TRBJ1-1, with no clear D. The germline gives CDR1 SNHLY, CDR2 FYNNEI. Trimming shortened V by 4 bases and J by 4 bases, and 13 bases separated the two germline ends. The CDR3 totals 14 residues. CDR3 region: CASSGLDGTTEAFF. CDR3 coding DNA: TGTGCCAGCAGTGGGCTGGACGGAACCACTGAAGCTTTCTTT. The variable domain in full, completed from reference TRBV2 and TRBJ1-1, reads EPEVTQTPSHQVTQMGQEVILRCVPISNHLYFYWYRQILGQKVEFLVSFYNNEISEKSEIFDDQFSVERPDGSNFTLKIRSTKLEDSAMYFCASSGLDGTTEAFFGQGTRLTVV.

The chain carries TRBV5-1 and TRBJ2-3; 12 bases fit TRBD2. V lost 3 bases and J lost 4; bases outside the gene matches: 6. Per germline, CDR1 SGHRS and CDR2 YFSETQ. This CDR3 is 16 amino acids long. CDR3 bases: TGCGCCAGCAGCTCCTTGACTAGCGGGAGTTCAGATACGCAGTATTTT. Translation gives CASSSLTSGSSDTQYF.

This chain joins TRBV10-2 and TRBJ2-5, with TRBD1 as a possible D gene (6 bases). The J call may not be correct, given that the DNA end is closer to TRBJ2-7. Germline assignment: CDR1 WSHSY and CDR2 SAAADI. This CDR3 has 13 amino acids. CDR3 nucleotide sequence: TGCGCCAGCAGTGGTGAAGGGGGCTACGAGCAGTACTTC. Translated: CASSGEGGYEQYF.

The chain combines TRBV28 with TRBJ2-3, with D unclear. The CDR3 contains 13 residues. The germline CDR1 and CDR2 sequences are MDHEN and SYDVKM. V shed 5 bases and J shed 4 bases, with 10 bases lying between them. The CDR3 DNA reads as TGTGCCAGCAGTCCGATTGATGCAGATACGCAGTATTTT. Residues: CASSPIDADTQYF.

The rearrangement links TRBV11-2 to TRBJ1-2, with D maybe TRBD1 (5 bases). V was pared by 0 bases and J by 4 bases, with 12 bases between. The CDR3 extends over 15 amino acids. Looked up from germline, CDR1 is SGHAT and CDR2 is FQNNGV. CDR3 region: CASSLDTTDRYGYTF. The CDR3 coding sequence is TGTGCCAGCAGCTTAGATACGACAGACCGCTATGGCTACACCTTC.

The CDR3 loop is CASSPEAEYNEQFF. The CDR3 region has the DNA TGTGCCAGCAGCCCTGAGGCCGAGTACAATGAGCAGTTCTTC. The chain combines TRBV7-8 with TRBJ2-1; D call uncertain. There are 14 residues in the CDR3. The V end lost 5 bases, the J end lost 4 bases, and 12 bases lay between the germline ends. The germline gives CDR1 SGHVS, CDR2 FQNEAQ.

The chain has TRBV10-3 and TRBJ1-2; TRBD1 is a possible D gene (5 bases). Germline CDR1 reads ENHRY; CDR2 reads SYGVKD. The CDR3 extends over 15 amino acids. Trimming removed 2 bases at V and 4 bases at J, with 14 bases between. The CDR3 DNA reads as TGTGCCATCAGTGAGCAGACGGGGGGAGGCTATGGCTACACCTTC. Its protein is CAISEQTGGGYGYTF.

This rearrangement joins TRBV28 to TRBJ2-5; D not certain. With 2 bases removed from V and 3 bases from J, the gap between germline ends came to 4 bases. The germline gives CDR1 MDHEN, CDR2 SYDVKM. The CDR3 contains 12 residues. The CDR3: CASSLRKETQYF. CDR3 sequence (DNA): TGTGCCAGCAGTTTACGCAAAGAGACCCAGTACTTC.